This is a list of T cell receptor beta chains from one sample in a study of blood T cell repertoires in COVID-19. Some clones are missing from TCRdb's copy, which holds only in-frame ones; the method was immunoSEQ multiplex PCR. The sample shows hundreds of thousands of clones, roughly 90% of them seen only once. Sequencing was done on a sample of PBMCs or T cells enriched from blood (not recorded which). These TCRs come from a woman in her forties or fifties who had recovered from COVID-19. The CDR3 runs from the conserved cysteine through the conserved F or W. The D gene is left open where the match is weak. Some rows mark clone size as missing; the rest say once, few, many or name a class of expanded clone.

TGTGCCACCAGTGATTTAGGGATCGGGACAGCTCCCACAGATACGCAGTATTTT CATSDLGIGTAPTDTQYF TRBV24-1 . TRBD1 TRBJ2-3
TGTGCCTGGTTTCGTCCTTCTAGCGGGAGTGGCTACAATGAGCAGTTCTTC CAWFRPSSGSGYNEQFF TRBV30 . TRBD2 TRBJ2-1
TGCGCCAGCAGCCAAGAAGGCGGACTGGGCGGATACAATGAGCAGTTCTTC CASSQEGGLGGYNEQFF TRBV4-1 . . TRBJ2-1
TGTGCCAGCAGCCCAGCCGCCGGGACAGGGGTCTATGGCTACACCTTC CASSPAAGTGVYGYTF TRBV5-4 . TRBD1 TRBJ1-2
TGTGCCAGCAGCCCAGTAGGAGGGTCAGATACGCAGTATTTT CASSPVGGSDTQYF TRBV5-8 . . TRBJ2-3
TGTGCCAGCAGAGACACGGGACTAGCGGGAGTGACCGGGGAGCTGTTTTTT CASRDTGLAGVTGELFF TRBV28 . TRBD2 TRBJ2-2
TGTGCCAGCAGTCCCTGGACGGGAAGGGCTGAAGCTTTCTTT CASSPWTGRAEAFF TRBV6-5 once . TRBJ1-1
TGCGCCAGCAGCCAAGATTATGGCATCTCTGGAAACACCATATATTTT CASSQDYGISGNTIYF TRBV4-3 . . TRBJ1-3
TGTGCCAGCTCACCCTTCACAGATACGCAGTATTTT CASSPFTDTQYF TRBV18 . . TRBJ2-3
TGTGCCAGCAGCTTAGTCAGGGAACACACCGGGGAGCTGTTTTTT CASSLVREHTGELFF TRBV7-2 . . TRBJ2-2
TGTGCCAGCAGCCTCCTCCAGGGGCTCTCTGGAAACACCATATATTTT CASSLLQGLSGNTIYF TRBV7-2 . . TRBJ1-3
TGTGCCAGCTCGCAGGACAGGGGGCGAGGTACTGAAGCTTTCTTT CASSQDRGRGTEAFF TRBV18 . TRBD1 TRBJ1-1
TGTGCCAGTAGGGGGACTAGCGGGAGGTCGAACGGGGAGCTGTTTTTT CASRGTSGRSNGELFF TRBV19 . TRBD2 TRBJ2-2
TGTGCCAGCAGCTTGGAACAGAACATTATCTATGGCTACACCTTC CASSLEQNIIYGYTF TRBV5-4 . . TRBJ1-2
TGTGCCAGCAGTCTGTCGGGCACTGAAGCTTTCTTT CASSLSGTEAFF TRBV6-5 once . TRBJ1-1
TGTGCCAGCAGTTTGGGGGCGGTCTCCACCTACAATGAGCAGTTCTTC CASSLGAVSTYNEQFF TRBV7-6 . . TRBJ2-1
TGTGCCATCAGTGATGGCCGATCCTACGAGCAGTACTTC CAISDGRSYEQYF TRBV10-3 . . TRBJ2-7
TGTGCCACCAGTGATCCGACTAGGCGAGATACGCAGTATTTT CATSDPTRRDTQYF TRBV24-1 . . TRBJ2-3
TGTGCCAGCAGCTTGCGCTCTAGCGGGATAGGACGAGAGACCCAGTACTTC CASSLRSSGIGRETQYF TRBV5-6 once TRBD2 TRBJ2-5
TGCGCCAGCCAAAAGACAGGGGGCCTGGACTATGGCTACACCTTC CASQKTGGLDYGYTF TRBV5-1 . TRBD1 TRBJ1-2
TGTGCCAGCAGTTTGGATAGCGGGAGGATCTCCTACGAGCAGTACTTC CASSLDSGRISYEQYF TRBV28 . TRBD2 TRBJ2-7
TGTGCCAGCACCCGGGACAGGGGGACGAACACTGAAGCTTTCTTT CASTRDRGTNTEAFF TRBV27 . TRBD1 TRBJ1-1
TGTGCCAGCAACCCCACGGACAGGGGCTACGAGCAGTACTTC CASNPTDRGYEQYF TRBV19 . TRBD1 TRBJ2-7
TGTGCCAGCAGTGAAGGCAGGGGGCCATACGAGCAGTACTTC CASSEGRGPYEQYF TRBV6-1 few TRBD1 TRBJ2-7
TGCGCCAGCAGCCAAGACTCGGGCTACGAGCAGTACTTC CASSQDSGYEQYF TRBV4-3 . . TRBJ2-7
TGTGCCAGCAGCACCGGGACAGAGATTTCCTACGAGCAGTACTTC CASSTGTEISYEQYF TRBV28 . TRBD1 TRBJ2-7
TGTGCCAGCCGCCCCGGGGGGGACGGGTACAATGAGCAGTTCTTC CASRPGGDGYNEQFF TRBV5-4 . TRBD2 TRBJ2-1
TGTGCCAGCAGGATTCAACAGGGGGTAAAGCCCCAGCATTTT CASRIQQGVKPQHF TRBV28 . TRBD1 TRBJ1-5
TGTGCCAGCAGCTCCGGGGGGCAAAGTAATGAAAAACTGTTTTTT CASSSGGQSNEKLFF TRBV9 . . TRBJ1-4
TGTGCCAGCAGCATAAAAACGGGAGTAACCTACAATGAGCAGTTCTTC CASSIKTGVTYNEQFF TRBV9 . . TRBJ2-1
TGCGCCAGCAGCCAGGGACATGTACTAAACTATGGCTACACCTTC CASSQGHVLNYGYTF TRBV5-1 . . TRBJ1-2
TGTGCCACCAGCAGGGGGGGGACTGAAGCTTTCTTT CATSRGGTEAFF TRBV15 . . TRBJ1-1
TGCAGCGTGGGGGGGCTAGTTATATGGGAGCAGTTCTTC CSVGGLVIWEQFF TRBV29-1 . . TRBJ2-1
TGCGCCAGCAGGATCGGGGGTTCCTATGGCTACACCTTC CASRIGGSYGYTF TRBV5-1 once . TRBJ1-2
TGTGCCAGCAGCCCTGGGACAGGGGGCGGGAACACTGAAGCTTTCTTT CASSPGTGGGNTEAFF TRBV5-8 . TRBD1 TRBJ1-1
TGTGCCAGCAGCCGGACTAGCGGAAACCACAATGAGCAGTTCTTC CASSRTSGNHNEQFF TRBV7-9 . TRBD2 TRBJ2-1
TGTGCCAGCACCCTCTCTCCCAGCGTGAACACTGAAGCTTTCTTT CASTLSPSVNTEAFF TRBV27 . . TRBJ1-1
TGTGCCAGCAGCTTAGCGGGACAGGGGTACAATCAGCCCCAGCATTTT CASSLAGQGYNQPQHF TRBV7-2 . TRBD1 TRBJ1-5
TGCGCCAGCAGCCGATCAACTAGCCCTGTTTCGTACAATGAGCAGTTCTTC CASSRSTSPVSYNEQFF TRBV4-3 . . TRBJ2-1
TGTGCCAGCAGTTTCCCGACAAGCCATGTCTCTGGAAACACCATATATTTT CASSFPTSHVSGNTIYF TRBV28 . . TRBJ1-3
TGCGCCAGCAGCCGGACGACAGGATTCAGCGCTGAAGCTTTCTTT CASSRTTGFSAEAFF TRBV5-1 . . TRBJ1-1
TGTGCCAGCAATTGGGACAGGGGGGAGTCCGAGCAGTACTTC CASNWDRGESEQYF TRBV6-5 . TRBD1 TRBJ2-7
TGTGCCTGGAGTGGATGGGGGGACAGGAGCTCTGGAAACACCATATATTTT CAWSGWGDRSSGNTIYF TRBV30 . TRBD1 TRBJ1-3
TGTGCCAGCAGCTTATTCGGGACAGGGTTTTCCGGGGAGCTGTTTTTT CASSLFGTGFSGELFF TRBV7-2 . TRBD1 TRBJ2-2
TGTGCCAGCAGCTTAGCGGGGCTCACAGATACGCAGTATTTT CASSLAGLTDTQYF TRBV7-3 . . TRBJ2-3
TGCGCCAGCAGCCCCAAGTTGACTAGCGGCAATGAGCAGTTCTTC CASSPKLTSGNEQFF TRBV10-2 . TRBD2 TRBJ2-1
TGTGCCAGCAGCCCCCAGGGGGTCCGATCCCCCCAGCATTTT CASSPQGVRSPQHF TRBV7-8 . TRBD1 TRBJ1-5
TGTGCCAGCAGCCAAGAACCCAGCGGGCCCTACCAAGAGACCCAGTACTTC CASSQEPSGPYQETQYF TRBV14 . . TRBJ2-5
TGTGCCAGCAGCCAAGGAGAACAGGGCTCTGGAAACACCATATATTTT CASSQGEQGSGNTIYF TRBV4-2 . . TRBJ1-3
TGTGCCAGCAGTTTGAACAGGGATAATTCACCCCTCCACTTT CASSLNRDNSPLHF TRBV27 . . TRBJ1-6
TGTGCCAGCAATACAGGGGTGTACGGCTACACCTTC CASNTGVYGYTF TRBV28 . TRBD1 TRBJ1-2
TGTGCCAGCAGCTTAGATAGGTTGGCGGGAGCCTACGAGCAGTACTTC CASSLDRLAGAYEQYF TRBV7-8 . TRBD2 TRBJ2-7
TGTGCCAGCAGTTTAAGTGGGGGCGGACGGACTGAAGCTTTCTTT CASSLSGGGRTEAFF TRBV28 . . TRBJ1-1
TGTGCCAGCAGTTTCCCTGTCGGGAAGAGAGGCAATGAGCAGTTCTTC CASSFPVGKRGNEQFF TRBV28 . . TRBJ2-1
TGCGCCAGCAGCCAATGGCCCACCCCTTACGAGCAGTACTTC CASSQWPTPYEQYF TRBV4-3 . . TRBJ2-7